This T cell receptor (beta chain) was sequenced for a study of cytomegalovirus exposure and HLA in healthy donors. Primers included in the PCR were 60 Vbeta and 13 Jbeta primers. Libraries were prepared by immunoSEQ multiplex PCR; TCRdb keeps only in-frame clonotypes and omits some of them. The sample records 95,000 to 150,000 clones, 75% to 80% being singletons. The receptor's source is a woman aged 35 to 49 in good health and CMV-seronegative. Material: PBMCs.

The CDR3 DNA reads as TGTGCCAGCAGCCCGGGACAGGGGAACTCCTACGAGCAGTACTTC. It translates to CASSPGQGNSYEQYF. The J gene is TRBJ2-7, the V gene TRBV11-3; 10 bases agree with TRBD1. The germline CDR1 and CDR2 sequences are SGHNT and YENEEA. This CDR3 has 15 amino acids. After removal of 5 bases from V and 0 bases from J, the junction contained 4 bases not matched to a gene.